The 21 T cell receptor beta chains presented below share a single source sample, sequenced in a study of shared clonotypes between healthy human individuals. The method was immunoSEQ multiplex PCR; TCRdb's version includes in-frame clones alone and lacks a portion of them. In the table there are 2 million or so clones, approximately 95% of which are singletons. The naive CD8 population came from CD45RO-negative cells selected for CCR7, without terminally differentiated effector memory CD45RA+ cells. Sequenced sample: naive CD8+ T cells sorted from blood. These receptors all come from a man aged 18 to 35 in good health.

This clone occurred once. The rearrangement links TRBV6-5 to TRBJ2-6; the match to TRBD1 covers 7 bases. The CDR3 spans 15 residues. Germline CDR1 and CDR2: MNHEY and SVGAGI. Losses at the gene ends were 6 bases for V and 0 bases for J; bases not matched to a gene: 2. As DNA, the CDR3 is TGTGCCAGCAGCCGGGACAGCTCTGGGGCCAACGTCCTGACTTTC. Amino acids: CASSRDSSGANVLTF.

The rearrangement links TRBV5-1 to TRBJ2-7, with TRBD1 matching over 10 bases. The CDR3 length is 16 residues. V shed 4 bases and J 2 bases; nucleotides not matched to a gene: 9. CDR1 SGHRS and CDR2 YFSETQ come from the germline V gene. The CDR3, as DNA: TGCGCCAGCAGCCCCGTCCCGGGACAGGGGCCCTACGAGCAGTACTTC. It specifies CASSPVPGQGPYEQYF. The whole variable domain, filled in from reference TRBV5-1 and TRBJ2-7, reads KAGVTQTPRYLIKTRGQQVTLSCSPISGHRSVSWYQQTPGQGLQFLFEYFSETQRNKGNFPGRFSGRQFSNSRSEMNVSTLELGDSALYLCASSPVPGQGPYEQYFGPGTRLTVT.

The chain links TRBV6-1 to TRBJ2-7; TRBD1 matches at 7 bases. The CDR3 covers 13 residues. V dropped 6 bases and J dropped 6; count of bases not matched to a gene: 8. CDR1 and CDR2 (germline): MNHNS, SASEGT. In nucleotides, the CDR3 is TGTGCCAGCAGGACGACAGGGAAGGGCGAGCAGTACTTC. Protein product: CASRTTGKGEQYF.

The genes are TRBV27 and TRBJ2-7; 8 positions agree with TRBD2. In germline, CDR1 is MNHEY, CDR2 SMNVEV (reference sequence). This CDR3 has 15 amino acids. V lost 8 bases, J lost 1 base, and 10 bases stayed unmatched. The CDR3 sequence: CASGTAGLGSYEQYF. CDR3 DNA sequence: TGTGCCAGCGGAACCGCGGGACTAGGGTCCTACGAGCAGTACTTC.

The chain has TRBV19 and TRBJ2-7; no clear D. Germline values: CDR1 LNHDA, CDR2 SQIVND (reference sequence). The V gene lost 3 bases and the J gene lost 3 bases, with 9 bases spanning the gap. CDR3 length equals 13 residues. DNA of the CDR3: TGTGCCAGTAGTATCTCGGACGTCTACGAGCAGTACTTC. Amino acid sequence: CASSISDVYEQYF.

DNA of the CDR3: TGTGCCAGCAGTTATTGGGAAGGGGGCGGCACCGGGGAGCTGTTTTTT. Translation: CASSYWEGGGTGELFF. The chain has TRBV6-5 and TRBJ2-2; TRBD1 matches 7 bases. The length of the CDR3 is 16 residues. CDR1 and CDR2 (germline): MNHEY, SVGAGI. Germline trimming cut 3 bases from V and 4 bases from J; bases unmatched to any gene: 8.

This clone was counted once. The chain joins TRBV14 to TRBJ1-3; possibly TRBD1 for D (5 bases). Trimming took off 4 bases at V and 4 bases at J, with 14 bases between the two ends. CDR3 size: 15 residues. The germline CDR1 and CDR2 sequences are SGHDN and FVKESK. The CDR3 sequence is CASSPIQGRGNTIYF. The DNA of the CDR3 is TGTGCCAGCAGCCCGATTCAGGGAAGGGGAAACACCATATATTTT.

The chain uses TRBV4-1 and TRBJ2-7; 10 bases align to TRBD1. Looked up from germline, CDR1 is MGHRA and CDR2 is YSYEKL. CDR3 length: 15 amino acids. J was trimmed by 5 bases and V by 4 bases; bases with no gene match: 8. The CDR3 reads CASSPTGTGVHEQYF. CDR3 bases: TGCGCCAGCAGCCCGACCGGGACAGGGGTCCACGAGCAGTACTTC.

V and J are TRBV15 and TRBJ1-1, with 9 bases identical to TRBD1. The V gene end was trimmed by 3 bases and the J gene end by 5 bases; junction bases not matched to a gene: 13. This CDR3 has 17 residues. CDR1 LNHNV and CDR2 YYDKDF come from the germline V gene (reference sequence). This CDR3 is CATSSTGGAYLGTEAFF. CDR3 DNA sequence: TGTGCCACCAGCAGTACAGGGGGCGCATACTTAGGGACTGAAGCTTTCTTT.

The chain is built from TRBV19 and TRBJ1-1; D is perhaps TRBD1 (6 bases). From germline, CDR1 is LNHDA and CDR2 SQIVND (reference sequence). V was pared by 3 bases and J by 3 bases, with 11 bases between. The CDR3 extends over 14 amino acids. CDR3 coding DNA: TGTGCCAGTAGTATTCGACAGGCGTACACTGAAGCTTTCTTT. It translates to CASSIRQAYTEAFF.

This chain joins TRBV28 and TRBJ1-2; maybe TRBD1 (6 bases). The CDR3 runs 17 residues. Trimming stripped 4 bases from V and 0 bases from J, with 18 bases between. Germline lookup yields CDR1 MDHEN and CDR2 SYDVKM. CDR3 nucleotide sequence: TGTGCCAGCAGTTCTAACCAGGGGAAGGACCCTAACTATGGCTACACCTTC. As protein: CASSSNQGKDPNYGYTF.

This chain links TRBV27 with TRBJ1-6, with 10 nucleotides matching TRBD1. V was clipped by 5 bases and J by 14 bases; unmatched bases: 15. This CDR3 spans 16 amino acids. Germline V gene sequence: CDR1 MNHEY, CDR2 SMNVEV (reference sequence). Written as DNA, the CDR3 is TGTGCCAGCAGTCTCCTCCTGGGGACAGGGGCTCGTTCCCTCCACTTT. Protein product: CASSLLLGTGARSLHF.

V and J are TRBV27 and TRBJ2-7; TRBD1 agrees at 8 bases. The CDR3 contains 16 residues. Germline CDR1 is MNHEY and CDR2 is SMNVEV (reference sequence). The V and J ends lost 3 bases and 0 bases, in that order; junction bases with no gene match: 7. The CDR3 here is CASSFLGQGGSYEQYF. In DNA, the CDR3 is TGTGCCAGCAGTTTCCTCGGACAGGGAGGCTCCTACGAGCAGTACTTC.

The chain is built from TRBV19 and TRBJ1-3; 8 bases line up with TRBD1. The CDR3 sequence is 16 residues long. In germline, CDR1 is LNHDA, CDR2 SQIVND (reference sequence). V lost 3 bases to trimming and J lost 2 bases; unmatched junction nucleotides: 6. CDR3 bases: TGTGCCAGTAGTATGTGGACAGGGTCGGCTGGAAACACCATATATTTT. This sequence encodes CASSMWTGSAGNTIYF.

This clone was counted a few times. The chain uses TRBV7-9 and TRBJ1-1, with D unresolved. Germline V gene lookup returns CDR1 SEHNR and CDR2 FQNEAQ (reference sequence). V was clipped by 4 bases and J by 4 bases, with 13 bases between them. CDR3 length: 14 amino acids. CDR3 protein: CASSSNRGGTEAFF. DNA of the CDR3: TGTGCCAGCAGCTCGAATAGAGGAGGCACTGAAGCTTTCTTT.

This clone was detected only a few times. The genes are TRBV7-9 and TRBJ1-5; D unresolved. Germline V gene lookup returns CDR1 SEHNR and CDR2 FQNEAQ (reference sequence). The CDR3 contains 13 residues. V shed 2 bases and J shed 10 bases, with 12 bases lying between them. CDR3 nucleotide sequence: TGTGCCAGCAGCTTATTAGATGGGGAACCCCAGCATTTT. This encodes CASSLLDGEPQHF.

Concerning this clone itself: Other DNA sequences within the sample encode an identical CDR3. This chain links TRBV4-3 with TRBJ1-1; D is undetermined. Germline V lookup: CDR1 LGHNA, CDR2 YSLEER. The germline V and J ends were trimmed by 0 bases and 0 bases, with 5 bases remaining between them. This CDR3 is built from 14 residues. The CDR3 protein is CASSQDGMNTEAFF. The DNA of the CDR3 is TGCGCCAGCAGCCAAGACGGAATGAACACTGAAGCTTTCTTT.

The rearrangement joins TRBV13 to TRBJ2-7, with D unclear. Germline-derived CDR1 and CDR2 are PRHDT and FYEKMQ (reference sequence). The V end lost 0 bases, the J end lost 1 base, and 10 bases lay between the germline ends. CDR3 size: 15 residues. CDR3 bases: TGTGCCAGCAGCTTAGGTCTGGACGGTTCCTACGAGCAGTACTTC. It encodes CASSLGLDGSYEQYF.

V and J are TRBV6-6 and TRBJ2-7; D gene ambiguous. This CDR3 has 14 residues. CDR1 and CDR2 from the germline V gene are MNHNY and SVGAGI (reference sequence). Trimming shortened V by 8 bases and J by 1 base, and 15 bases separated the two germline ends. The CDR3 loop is CASGPRQSSYEQYF. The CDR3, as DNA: TGTGCCAGCGGACCTAGGCAGAGTTCCTACGAGCAGTACTTC.

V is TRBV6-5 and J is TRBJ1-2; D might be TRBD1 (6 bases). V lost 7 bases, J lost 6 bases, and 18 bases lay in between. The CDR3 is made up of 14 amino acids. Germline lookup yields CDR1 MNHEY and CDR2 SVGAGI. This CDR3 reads CASISLAGAHGYTF. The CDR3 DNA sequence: TGTGCCAGCATTTCCCTTGCGGGGGCGCATGGCTACACCTTC.

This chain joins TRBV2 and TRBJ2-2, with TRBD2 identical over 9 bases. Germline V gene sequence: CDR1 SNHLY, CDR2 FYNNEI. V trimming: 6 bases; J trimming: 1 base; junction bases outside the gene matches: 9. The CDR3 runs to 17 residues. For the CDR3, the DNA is TGTGCCAGCAGGTCCCTCCTAGCGGGAAGGAACACCGGGGAGCTGTTTTTT. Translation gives CASRSLLAGRNTGELFF. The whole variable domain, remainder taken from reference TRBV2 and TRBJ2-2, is EPEVTQTPSHQVTQMGQEVILRCVPISNHLYFYWYRQILGQKVEFLVSFYNNEISEKSEIFDDQFSVERPDGSNFTLKIRSTKLEDSAMYFCASRSLLAGRNTGELFFGEGSRLTVL.